This T cell receptor beta chain was sequenced in a study of identical twins. Study conclusions and caveats: Modelling underestimated the level of out-of-frame TCR alpha sharing observed in monozygotic twins. Interpretation of the results relied on cross-sectional statistical analysis and not on following the same donors.

This clonotype has a handful of counts. Its antigen is not known. A universal primer site was added by template switching, and unique molecular identifiers were carried by the cDNA. A single record per CDR3 protein comes from TCRdb applying MiXCR to the 5' RACE reads. The sample has hundreds of thousands of distinct CDR3 sequences, 8.5% to 9% seen once. Germline CDR1 reads DFQATT; CDR2 reads SNEGSKA (reference sequence). CDR3 length: 14 residues. Unmatched junction bases numbered 3, after V lost 2 bases and J lost 1 base. This sample also belongs to another study, concerning yellow fever vaccine responses in identical twins. That work adds: Reports say the vaccine T cell response in twins looked partly convergent and partly personalized.

The sample was PBMCs. The chain couples TRBV20-1 to TRBJ2-3, with 7 nucleotides matching TRBD2. The source of this sequence is a woman aged 18-29 years in good health. The CDR3 reads CSARWGGGTDTQYF. The CDR3 DNA is TGCAGTGCTAGATGGGGGGGAGGCACAGATACGCAGTATTTT.